This TCR beta chain derives from a study of blood T cell repertoires in COVID-19. Study context: Samples came from the United States, Italy and Spain, spanning acute and convalescent COVID-19. Sources were T cells, B-cell-depleted T cells, or PBMCs; the material itself was cDNA or gDNA.

Study processing details: The assay estimated nucleated cells by amplifying reference gene primers. TCRdb's copy holds only in-frame clones and misses some; the assay was immunoSEQ multiplex PCR. V and J calls and clone size come straight from that table; D and trimming were deduced from the DNA. The table shows around 160,000 clones, with roughly 86% occurring only once. About this clone: Other nucleotide sequences from this sample produce the same CDR3.

With V trimmed by 5 bases and J by 3 bases, 3 bases remained unmatched. Germline CDR1 MNHEY, CDR2 SVGAGI. The length of the CDR3 is 14 residues. The sample was peripheral blood. The chain joins TRBV6-5 to TRBJ2-3, with 9 bases lining up with TRBD1. The receptor was derived from a human donor in a cohort sampled during active COVID-19. The CDR3 region has the DNA TGTGCCAGCAGTCAGGACAGGGGAACAGATACGCAGTATTTT. This translates into CASSQDRGTDTQYF.